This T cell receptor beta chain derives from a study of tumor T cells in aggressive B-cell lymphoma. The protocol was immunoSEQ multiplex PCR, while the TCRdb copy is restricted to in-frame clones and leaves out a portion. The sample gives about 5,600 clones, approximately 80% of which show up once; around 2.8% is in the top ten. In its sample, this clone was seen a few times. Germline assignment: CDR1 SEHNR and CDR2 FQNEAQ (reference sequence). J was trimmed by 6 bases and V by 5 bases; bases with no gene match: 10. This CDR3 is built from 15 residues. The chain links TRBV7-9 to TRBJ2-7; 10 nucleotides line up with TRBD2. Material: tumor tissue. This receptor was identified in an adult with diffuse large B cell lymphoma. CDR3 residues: CASSVASGSAAEQYF. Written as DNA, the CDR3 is TGTGCCAGCAGCGTTGCTAGCGGGAGTGCTGCCGAGCAGTACTTC.